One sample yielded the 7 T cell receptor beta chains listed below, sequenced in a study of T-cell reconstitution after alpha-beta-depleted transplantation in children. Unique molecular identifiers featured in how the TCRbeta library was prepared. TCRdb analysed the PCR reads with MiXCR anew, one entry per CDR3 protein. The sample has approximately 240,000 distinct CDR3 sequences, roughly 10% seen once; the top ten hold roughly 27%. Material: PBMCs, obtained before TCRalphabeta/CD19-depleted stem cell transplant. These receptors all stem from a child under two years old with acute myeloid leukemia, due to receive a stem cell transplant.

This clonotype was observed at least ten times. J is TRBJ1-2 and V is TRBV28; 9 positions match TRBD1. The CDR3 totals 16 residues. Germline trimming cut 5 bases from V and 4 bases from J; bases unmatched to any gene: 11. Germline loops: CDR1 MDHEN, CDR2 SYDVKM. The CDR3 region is CASSLVTGGLGYGYTF. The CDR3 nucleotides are TGTGCCAGCAGTCTAGTGACAGGGGGGTTGGGCTATGGCTACACCTTC.

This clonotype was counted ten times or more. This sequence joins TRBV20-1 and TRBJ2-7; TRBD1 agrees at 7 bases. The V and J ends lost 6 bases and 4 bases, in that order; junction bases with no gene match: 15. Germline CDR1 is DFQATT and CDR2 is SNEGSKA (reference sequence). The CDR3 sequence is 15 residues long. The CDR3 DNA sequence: TGCAGTGCCCCGGGACAGCTTACCCCCCCTTACGAGCAGTACTTC. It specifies CSAPGQLTPPYEQYF.

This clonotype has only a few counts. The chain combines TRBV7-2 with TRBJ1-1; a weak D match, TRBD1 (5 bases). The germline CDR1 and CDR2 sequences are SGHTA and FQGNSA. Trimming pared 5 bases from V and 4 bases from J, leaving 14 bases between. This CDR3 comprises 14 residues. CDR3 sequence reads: CASSPPGRGTEAFF. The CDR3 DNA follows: TGTGCCAGCAGCCCACCGGGGAGGGGCACTGAAGCTTTCTTT. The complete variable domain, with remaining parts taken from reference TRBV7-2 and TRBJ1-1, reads GAGVSQSPSNKVTEKGKDVELRCDPISGHTALYWYRQSLGQGLEFLIYFQGNSAPDKSGLPSDRFSAERTGGSVSTLTIQRTQQEDSAVYLCASSPPGRGTEAFFGQGTRLTVV.

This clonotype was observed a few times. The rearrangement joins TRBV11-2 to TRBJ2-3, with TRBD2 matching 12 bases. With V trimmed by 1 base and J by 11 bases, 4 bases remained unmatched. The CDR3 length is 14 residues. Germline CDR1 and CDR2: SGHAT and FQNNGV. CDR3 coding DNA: TGTGCCAGCAGCTTAGGGCCACTAGCGGGGGGGCAGTATTTT. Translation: CASSLGPLAGGQYF.

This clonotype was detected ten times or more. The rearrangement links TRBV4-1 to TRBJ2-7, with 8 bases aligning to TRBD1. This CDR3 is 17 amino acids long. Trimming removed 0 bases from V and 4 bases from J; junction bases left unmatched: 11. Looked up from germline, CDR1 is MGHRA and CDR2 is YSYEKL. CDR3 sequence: CASSQDRKGQGSYEQYF. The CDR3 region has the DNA TGCGCCAGCAGCCAAGATCGCAAAGGACAGGGCTCTTACGAGCAGTACTTC.

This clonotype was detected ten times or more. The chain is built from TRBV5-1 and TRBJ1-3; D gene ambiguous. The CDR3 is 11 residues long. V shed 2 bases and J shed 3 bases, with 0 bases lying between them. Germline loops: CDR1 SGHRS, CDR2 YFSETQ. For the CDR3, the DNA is TGCGCCAGCAGCTTTGGAAACACCATATATTTT. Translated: CASSFGNTIYF.

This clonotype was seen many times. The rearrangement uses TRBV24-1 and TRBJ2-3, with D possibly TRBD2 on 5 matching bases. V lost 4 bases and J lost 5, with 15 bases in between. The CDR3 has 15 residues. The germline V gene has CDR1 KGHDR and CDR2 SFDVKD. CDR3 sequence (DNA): TGTGCCACCAGTGACCCCGGACTTCTGGGAGATACGCAGTATTTT. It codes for CATSDPGLLGDTQYF.